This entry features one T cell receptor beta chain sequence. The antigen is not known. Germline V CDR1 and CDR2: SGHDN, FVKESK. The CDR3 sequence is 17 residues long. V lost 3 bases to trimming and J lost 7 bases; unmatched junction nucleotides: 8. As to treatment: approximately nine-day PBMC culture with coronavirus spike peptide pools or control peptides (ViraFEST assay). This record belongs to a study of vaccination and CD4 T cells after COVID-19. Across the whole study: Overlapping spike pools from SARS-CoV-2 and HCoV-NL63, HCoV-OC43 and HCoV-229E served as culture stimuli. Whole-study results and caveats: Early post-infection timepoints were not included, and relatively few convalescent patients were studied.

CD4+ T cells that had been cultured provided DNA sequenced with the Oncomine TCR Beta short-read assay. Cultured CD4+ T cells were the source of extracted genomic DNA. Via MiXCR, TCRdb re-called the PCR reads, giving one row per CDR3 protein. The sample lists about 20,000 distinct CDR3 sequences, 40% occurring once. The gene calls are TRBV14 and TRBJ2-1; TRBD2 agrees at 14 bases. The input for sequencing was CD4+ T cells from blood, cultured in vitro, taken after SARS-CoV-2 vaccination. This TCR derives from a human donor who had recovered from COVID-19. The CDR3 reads CASSQRLAGGPTNEQFF. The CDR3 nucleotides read TGTGCCAGCAGCCAGCGACTAGCGGGGGGGCCTACGAATGAGCAGTTCTTC.